The clone carrying this TCR beta chain was detected a few times. These data come from a study of patients and donors after allogeneic stem cell transplantation. The CDR3 runs 16 residues. The germline CDR1 and CDR2 sequences are MNHEY and SVGAGI. Trimming took off 4 bases at V and 1 base at J, with 11 bases between the two ends. TCRdb called the RT-PCR reads again in MiXCR, with one record for every CDR3 protein. The table lists 800,000 to 1,000,000 distinct CDR3 sequences, around 17% of them singletons. The chain employs TRBV6-5 and TRBJ1-6; D is unresolved. Material: blood, either unsorted or a sorted T cell fraction (not recorded which). The receptor was derived from a human donor who was either an allogeneic HSCT recipient or a stem cell or donor lymphocyte infusion donor (not recorded which). It is not recorded whose cells these are; they may come from a transplant donor. CDR3 DNA sequence: TGTGCCAGCAGTTCAACCCTAGGGTCCTATAATTCACCCCTCCACTTT. Translation: CASSSTLGSYNSPLHF.